This T cell receptor (beta chain) was found in a study of blood T cells in healthy people across ages. This clonotype was observed a few times. Next came a second PCR, run for about 6 to 12 cycles, which used a sample-barcoded 5' primer along with a J-beta primer mix. MiXCR, run by TCRdb on the 5' RACE reads, gives a single entry per CDR3 protein. The sample records about 730,000 distinct CDR3 sequences, roughly 47% being singletons. The CDR3 is made up of 13 amino acids. V was pared by 3 bases and J by 5 bases, with 8 bases between. In germline, CDR1 is ENHRY, CDR2 SYGVKD. The TCR originated in a woman in her sixties or seventies in good health. The chain couples TRBV10-3 to TRBJ2-1; the D gene is possibly TRBD1 (5 bases). Sequenced input: blood. DNA for the CDR3: TGTGCCATCAGTGAACGACAGAACAATGAGCAGTTCTTC. Translated, it gives CAISERQNNEQFF.